The present entry profiles one T cell receptor (beta chain) with its context. This sample is drawn from a study of T cell changes during pregnancy in multiple sclerosis. The CDR3 is 18 residues long. Germline V gene lookup returns CDR1 LNHDA and CDR2 SQIVND (reference sequence). With 0 bases removed from V and 8 bases from J, the gap between germline ends came to 22 bases. Sequencing was performed with immunoSEQ multiplex PCR; in TCRdb, only in-frame clones are kept and a portion is missing. Here the sample spans under 45,000 clones, roughly 90% being singletons. The TCR comes from a female donor in good health, enrolled as a control in a pregnancy study. The rearrangement links TRBV19 to TRBJ1-4; D remains unclear. Sample: peripheral blood, taken in the second trimester of pregnancy. CDR3 loop: CASSIEFLSRRPSEKLFF. In DNA, the CDR3 is TGTGCCAGTAGTATAGAGTTCCTAAGCAGGCGACCTTCCGAAAAACTGTTTTTT.